The next 21 T cell receptor beta chains were all read from a single sample in a study of CD8 T cells in ankylosing spondylitis. TCRdb redid the calling of the 5' RACE reads with MiXCR, one entry per CDR3 protein. The data contain 300,000 to 400,000 distinct CDR3 sequences, roughly 14% of them seen just once; the ten biggest clones take up 0.95% to 1.4%. Sequenced material: blood, either unsorted or a sorted T cell fraction (not recorded which). The receptors come from a male donor with ankylosing spondylitis or in good health (not recorded which).

This clonotype turned up a few times. This chain joins TRBV3-1 and TRBJ2-3; unclear D gene. Germline CDR1 is LGHDT and CDR2 is YNNKEL (reference sequence). The CDR3 is 15 residues long. Trimming took 6 bases from V and 8 from J, leaving 21 bases between them. This CDR3 is CASSPVGPFPGTQYF. The CDR3 nucleotides are TGTGCCAGCAGTCCCGTGGGCCCATTCCCGGGTACGCAGTATTTT.

This clonotype has a count of ten or more. The chain is built from TRBV12-3 or TRBV12-4 and TRBJ2-2; D not certain. There are 15 residues in the CDR3. The ends were cut back, 3 bases at V and 1 base at J, with 9 bases in the middle. The CDR3 spells CASSFATVNTGELFF. The DNA of the CDR3 is TGTGCCAGCAGTTTCGCGACCGTGAACACCGGGGAGCTGTTTTTT.

The chain has TRBV14 and TRBJ2-1, with a weak D call TRBD2 (6 bases). Germline V lookup: CDR1 SGHDN, CDR2 FVKESK. V lost 4 bases, J lost 0 bases, and 10 bases lay in between. The CDR3 has 15 residues. CDR3 sequence reads: CASSRVAVSYNEQFF. The CDR3 DNA reads TGTGCCAGCAGCCGTGTAGCGGTCTCCTACAATGAGCAGTTCTTC.

The chain joins TRBV20-1 to TRBJ2-7, with TRBD2 identical over 10 bases. The ends lost 6 bases at V and 1 base at J; junction bases unmatched: 6. Germline V gives CDR1 DFQATT, CDR2 SNEGSKA (reference sequence). The length of the CDR3 is 14 residues. CDR3 protein: CSATSGKGSYEQYF. In DNA, the CDR3 is TGCAGTGCCACTAGCGGGAAAGGTTCCTACGAGCAGTACTTC.

This clonotype was seen only once. The J gene is TRBJ2-5, the V gene TRBV5-1; possible D gene TRBD1, 8 bases. Germline V gives CDR1 SGHRS, CDR2 YFSETQ. V dropped 2 bases and J dropped 4 bases, with 18 bases sitting between them. CDR3 size: 16 residues. CDR3 in amino acids: CASSLYNTGGGETQYF. DNA for the CDR3: TGCGCCAGCAGCTTATACAACACAGGGGGGGGAGAGACCCAGTACTTC.

This rearrangement joins TRBV7-7 to TRBJ2-1; D possibly uses TRBD1 or TRBD2 (5 bases each). The germline V gene has CDR1 SSHAT and CDR2 FNYEAQ (reference sequence). V was trimmed by 5 bases and J by 9 bases, leaving 14 bases between them. This CDR3 is built from 13 residues. The CDR3 nucleotides are TGTGCCAGCAGCGGGGACCGAGGGAGTGAGCAGTTCTTC. Translated: CASSGDRGSEQFF.

This clonotype was counted ten times or more. This chain links TRBV3-1 with TRBJ1-5; TRBD1 is a possible D gene (5 bases). This CDR3 is 14 amino acids long. Germline V gene data show CDR1 as LGHDT and CDR2 as YNNKEL (reference sequence). The V and J ends lost 0 bases and 7 bases respectively, with 10 bases between them. DNA for the CDR3: TGTGCCAGCAGCCAAGATACGGACATCCAGCCCCAGCATTTT. Protein sequence: CASSQDTDIQPQHF. Complete variable domain (other parts from reference TRBV3-1 and TRBJ1-5): DTAVSQTPKYLVTQMGNDKSIKCEQNLGHDTMYWYKQDSKKFLKIMFSYNNKELIINETVPNRFSPKSPDKAHLNLHINSLELGDSAVYFCASSQDTDIQPQHFGDGTRLSIL.

This clonotype was found a few times. The genes are TRBV15 and TRBJ1-1; no clear D gene. The CDR3 is 13 amino acids. Germline V gene sequence: CDR1 LNHNV, CDR2 YYDKDF (reference sequence). V was clipped by 5 bases and J by 1 base, with 8 bases between them. CDR3 region: CATSLRPNTEAFF. For the CDR3, the DNA is TGTGCCACCAGCCTCCGACCGAACACTGAAGCTTTCTTT.

This clonotype was detected only a few times. The rearrangement links TRBV12-3 or TRBV12-4 to TRBJ1-1; TRBD1 matches 7 bases. Trimming took 6 bases from V and 7 from J; bases not matched to a gene: 5. The CDR3 length is 12 residues. The CDR3 sequence: CASRPAGGEAFF. The CDR3 DNA is TGTGCCAGCAGACCCGCAGGGGGTGAAGCTTTCTTT.

V usage is TRBV21-1 and J usage is TRBJ2-5; the listed D gene, TRBD1, was not tested against the DNA. TRBV21-1 is a listed pseudogene. CDR3 length: 15 residues. CDR3 residues: CASSNRQGAGETQYF. For the CDR3, the DNA is TGTGCCAGCAGCAATAGACAGGGGGCAGGAGAGACCCAGTACTTC.

This chain uses TRBV15 with TRBJ2-5; D not certain. The V end was cut by 5 bases, the J end by 2 bases, with 9 bases between. Germline CDR1 LNHNV, CDR2 YYDKDF (reference sequence). This CDR3 contains 13 residues. For the CDR3, the DNA is TGTGCCACCAGCCGCGCCAGGCAAGAGACCCAGTACTTC. It encodes CATSRARQETQYF.

At least ten counts were recorded for this clonotype. This chain connects TRBV5-1 to TRBJ1-1; D is possibly TRBD1 (6 bases). V gave up 0 bases and J gave up 1 base, with 13 bases separating them. The CDR3 consists of 16 residues. Germline V gene data show CDR1 as SGHRS and CDR2 as YFSETQ. The CDR3 DNA reads TGCGCCAGCAGCTTGGGGCCAGGGGACCCGAACACTGAAGCTTTCTTT. Amino acids: CASSLGPGDPNTEAFF.

This clonotype was detected a few times. This chain connects TRBV2 to TRBJ2-5, with 13 bases that match TRBD2. From germline, CDR1 is SNHLY and CDR2 FYNNEI. V was pared by 1 base and J by 4 bases, with 6 bases of the junction left unmatched. There are 17 residues in the CDR3. This CDR3 is CASSEGLAGGIGETQYF. In nucleotides, the CDR3 is TGTGCCAGCAGTGAAGGACTAGCGGGAGGAATTGGAGAGACCCAGTACTTC.

This clonotype was found a few times. The rearrangement links TRBV3-1 to TRBJ1-1, with 9 bases matching TRBD1. The CDR3 covers 17 residues. Germline trimming cut 0 bases from V and 9 bases from J; bases unmatched to any gene: 14. CDR1 and CDR2 from the germline V gene are LGHDT and YNNKEL (reference sequence). CDR3 protein: CASSQEWNRGLFKKAFF. In DNA, the CDR3 is TGTGCCAGCAGCCAAGAGTGGAACAGGGGGCTCTTCAAAAAAGCTTTCTTT.

Remarks on this clonotype: No conserved phenylalanine or tryptophan is present at the end of the CDR3, so a read error is the likely explanation. The V call is TRBV20-1, the J call TRBJ1-1; 7 bases agree with TRBD1. V lost 0 bases and J lost 1; bases outside the gene matches: 2. This CDR3 spans 14 amino acids. Germline CDR1 reads DFQATT; CDR2 reads SNEGSKA (reference sequence). The CDR3 is CSAREGQPNTEAFL. In DNA, the CDR3 is TGCAGTGCTAGAGAGGGACAGCCGAACACTGAAGCTTTCTTA.

This clonotype was seen a few times. The V and J genes are TRBV5-1 and TRBJ2-3; 8 nucleotides align to TRBD2. After removal of 2 bases from V and 2 bases from J, the junction contained 10 bases not matched to a gene. The CDR3 spans 17 residues. Germline CDR1 SGHRS, CDR2 YFSETQ. This CDR3 is CASSFGASGGSTDTQYF. The CDR3 DNA follows: TGCGCCAGCAGCTTTGGTGCCAGCGGGGGTTCCACAGATACGCAGTATTTT.

This sequence joins TRBV19 and TRBJ2-3, with 8 positions matching TRBD2. The V gene end was trimmed by 5 bases and the J gene end by 1 base; junction bases not matched to a gene: 5. The CDR3 extends over 15 amino acids. CDR1 and CDR2 from the germline V gene are LNHDA and SQIVND (reference sequence). The CDR3 DNA sequence: TGTGCCAGTAGTGCTCTAGCGGGCGGCACAGATACGCAGTATTTT. This sequence encodes CASSALAGGTDTQYF.

The gene calls are TRBV12-3 or TRBV12-4 and TRBJ2-1; D not resolved. The V gene lost 4 bases and the J gene lost 4 bases, with 8 bases spanning the gap. The CDR3 runs to 13 residues. This chain's CDR3 is CASSSPGYNEQFF. The DNA for the CDR3 is TGTGCCAGCAGTTCTCCCGGGTACAATGAGCAGTTCTTC.

V and J are TRBV20-1 and TRBJ1-1; D not certain. The CDR3 runs to 13 residues. Trimming shortened V by 5 bases and J by 0 bases, and 10 bases separated the two germline ends. Germline values: CDR1 DFQATT, CDR2 SNEGSKA (reference sequence). The CDR3 loop reads CSAPDRVNTEAFF. DNA of the CDR3: TGCAGTGCTCCGGACCGAGTGAACACTGAAGCTTTCTTT.

In this sample, this clonotype turned up a few times. The V and J genes are TRBV3-1 and TRBJ2-2, with D possibly being TRBD1 or TRBD2 (5 bases each). This CDR3 is 17 amino acids long. Trimming left V 4 bases short and J 5 bases short, with 20 bases between. The germline V gene has CDR1 LGHDT and CDR2 YNNKEL (reference sequence). The CDR3: CASSPTGTIKGTGELFF. CDR3 in DNA: TGTGCCAGCAGCCCGACCGGGACCATTAAGGGAACCGGGGAGCTGTTTTTT.

A few counts support this clonotype. An end of the junction differs from the germline gene, which may be a read error. The chain links TRBV7-9 to TRBJ2-2; D is unresolved. CDR3 size: 12 residues. In germline, CDR1 is SEHNR, CDR2 FQNEAQ (reference sequence). The CDR3 DNA follows: TGTGCCAGCCGCTTTACCACTGGGGAGCTGTTTTTT. Amino acid sequence: CASRFTTGELFF.